What follows are 32 T cell receptor beta chains derived from one specimen sequenced in a study of breast tumors, draining lymph nodes, adjacent tissues. The lymph nodes were axillary draining lymph nodes from breast cancer patients. Using its own MiXCR run on the multiplex PCR reads, TCRdb lists one record per CDR3 protein. The data show a few hundred thousand distinct CDR3 sequences, with about 34% seen just once and approximately 3.5% held by the top ten. Sequences were obtained from axillary lymph node tissue. All receptors derive from a female donor with breast cancer. Some clones in this sample may be carry-over from other donors' samples.

V usage is TRBV2 and J usage is TRBJ2-3; D is possibly TRBD2 (7 bases). V lost 2 bases to trimming and J lost 4 bases, with 25 bases between them. CDR1 is SNHLY, CDR2 FYNNEI, per germline. The CDR3 sequence is 19 residues long. This CDR3 is CASSENMGGRTSGADTQYF. CDR3 DNA: TGTGCCAGCAGTGAAAACATGGGGGGGCGAACTTCCGGCGCAGATACGCAGTATTTT.

CDR3 in DNA: TGTGCCAGCACCCTCGAACGTCAGCCCCAGCATTTT. Amino acids: CASTLERQPQHF. The gene calls are TRBV28 and TRBJ1-5; D not resolved. V lost 7 bases to trimming and J lost 6 bases, with 10 bases between them. The germline V gene encodes CDR1 MDHEN and CDR2 SYDVKM. The CDR3 is 12 residues long.

This clonotype has ten or more counts. The rearrangement joins TRBV24-1 to TRBJ1-2; 9 positions match TRBD1. Germline-derived CDR1 and CDR2 are KGHDR and SFDVKD. The V segment lost 9 bases and the J segment 6 bases; nucleotides outside the gene matches: 16. The CDR3 is 16 residues long. The CDR3 region has the DNA TGTGCCACCTTCATAAGCCCCGGGACAGGGATCGATGGCTACACCTTC. The encoded protein is CATFISPGTGIDGYTF.

The table lists this clonotype with many counts. The chain uses TRBV19 and TRBJ2-3; TRBD1 matches 9 bases. The CDR3 runs 14 residues. Germline V gene data show CDR1 as LNHDA and CDR2 as SQIVND (reference sequence). The ends lost 5 bases at V and 5 bases at J; junction bases unmatched: 5. CDR3 amino acids: CASSLGTGKDTQYF. In nucleotides, the CDR3 is TGTGCCAGTAGTCTAGGGACAGGGAAAGATACGCAGTATTTT.

This clonotype was detected ten times or more. The chain recombines TRBV2 with TRBJ1-3, with 8 bases aligning to TRBD1. The CDR3 has 14 amino acids. The germline CDR1 and CDR2 sequences are SNHLY and FYNNEI. V lost 3 bases to trimming and J lost 5 bases; unmatched junction nucleotides: 3. The CDR3 region has the DNA TGTGCCAGCAGTGATGGACAGGGCAGAAACACCATATATTTT. Translation: CASSDGQGRNTIYF.

This clonotype has at least ten counts. CDR3 DNA sequence: TGTGCCAGCAGCCCCTACGGGACGGGCCATCAGCCCCAGCATTTT. This codes for CASSPYGTGHQPQHF. The rearrangement joins TRBV9 to TRBJ1-5; TRBD1 might be the D (5 bases). Trimming took off 4 bases at V and 5 bases at J, with 16 bases between the two ends. CDR1 and CDR2 (germline): SGDLS, YYNGEE. The CDR3 runs to 15 residues.

This clonotype was seen many times. The gene calls are TRBV6-6 and TRBJ2-7; the match to TRBD1 covers 8 bases. Germline lookup yields CDR1 MNHNY and CDR2 SVGAGI (reference sequence). This CDR3 spans 16 amino acids. Trimming at V came to 2 bases and at J to 0 bases, leaving 6 bases not matched to a gene. CDR3 protein: CASSYDSDRGSYEQYF. The CDR3, as DNA: TGTGCCAGCAGTTACGATTCCGACAGGGGCTCCTACGAGCAGTACTTC.

V gene TRBV20-1 combines with J gene TRBJ1-2; D is perhaps TRBD1 (6 bases). V lost 0 bases and J lost 10, with 21 bases in between. CDR3 length equals 15 residues. The V gene's germline CDR1 is DFQATT and CDR2 SNEGSKA (reference sequence). CDR3 amino acids: CSARERTSGAGDYTF. The CDR3 DNA is TGCAGTGCTAGAGAAAGGACTAGCGGGGCAGGGGACTACACCTTC.

The rearrangement uses TRBV25-1 and TRBJ1-2; D unclear. Trimming took 4 bases from V and 5 from J, leaving 11 bases between them. The germline V gene encodes CDR1 MGHDK and CDR2 SYGVNS. This CDR3 is built from 13 residues. This chain's CDR3 is CASSATTDYGYTF. CDR3 nucleotide sequence: TGTGCCAGCAGTGCCACAACTGATTATGGCTACACCTTC.

The V call is TRBV5-8, the J call TRBJ2-1; TRBD1 agrees at 8 bases. V shed 3 bases, J shed 4 bases, and the junction held 3 bases outside the gene matches. CDR3 length equals 14 residues. Germline values: CDR1 SGHTS, CDR2 YDEGEE. CDR3 sequence (DNA): TGTGCCAGCAGCTGGGGACAGGATTACAATGAGCAGTTCTTC. Translated: CASSWGQDYNEQFF.

This clonotype has a count of ten or more. The V and J genes are TRBV20-1 and TRBJ1-3; no firm D call. This CDR3 region has 17 residues. Per germline, CDR1 DFQATT and CDR2 SNEGSKA (reference sequence). Between the trimmed V and J ends, which lost 0 bases and 0 bases, there was a span of 15 bases. The CDR3 nucleotides read TGCAGTGCTAGAGATCGGAGAGCCGGAATCTCTGGAAACACCATATATTTT. This translates into CSARDRRAGISGNTIYF.

This clonotype appeared many times. The chain carries TRBV7-9 and TRBJ2-3, with 7 bases matching TRBD1. The junction had 5 bases not matched to a gene; V was cut back by 7 bases and J by 10 bases. This CDR3 is 11 amino acids long. Germline V CDR1 and CDR2: SEHNR, FQNEAQ (reference sequence). The CDR3 bases are TGTGCCAGCACAGACAGGGTTTCGCAGTATTTT. Protein: CASTDRVSQYF.

This clonotype appeared a few times. The rearrangement uses TRBV6-2 or TRBV6-3 and TRBJ1-4, with D uncertain. The CDR3 has 16 amino acids. Deletions cut 0 bases from V and 0 bases from J, with 8 bases between. In germline, CDR1 is MNHEY, CDR2 SVGEGT. CDR3 region: CASSYSSTTTNEKLFF. CDR3 coding DNA: TGTGCCAGCAGTTACTCGTCGACTACAACTAATGAAAAACTGTTTTTT.

This clonotype was observed a handful of times. V is TRBV5-8 and J is TRBJ2-3, with 8 bases matching TRBD2. The germline CDR1 and CDR2 sequences are SGHTS and YDEGEE. V shed 4 bases, J shed 2 bases, and the junction held 6 bases outside the gene matches. The CDR3 runs 15 residues. CDR3 sequence reads: CASSPRGGPTDTQYF. CDR3 nucleotide sequence: TGTGCCAGCAGCCCCCGCGGGGGGCCCACAGATACGCAGTATTTT.

This clonotype appeared many times. V is TRBV2 and J is TRBJ2-3; weak D call: TRBD1 (5 bases). Germline V gene lookup returns CDR1 SNHLY and CDR2 FYNNEI. CDR3 size: 15 residues. V shed 2 bases and J shed 3 bases, with 12 bases lying between them. The CDR3 nucleotides read TGTGCCAGCAGTGAACAGCAGGGTCCGACAGATACGCAGTATTTT. Amino acid sequence: CASSEQQGPTDTQYF.

This clonotype was observed at least ten times. The chain has TRBV11-3 and TRBJ1-2, with D hard to call. V was trimmed by 2 bases and J by 3 bases, leaving 7 bases between them. Germline assignment: CDR1 SGHNT and CDR2 YENEEA. The CDR3 length is 13 residues. The CDR3 here is CASSLREDYGYTF. The DNA of the CDR3 is TGTGCCAGCAGCTTAAGGGAGGACTATGGCTACACCTTC. Complete variable domain (other parts from reference TRBV11-3 and TRBJ1-2): EAGVVQSPRYKIIEKKQPVAFWCNPISGHNTLYWYLQNLGQGPELLIRYENEEAVDDSQLPKDRFSAERLKGVDSTLKIQPAELGDSAVYLCASSLREDYGYTFGSGTRLTVV.

The J gene is TRBJ2-1, the V gene TRBV13; possible D gene TRBD1, 6 bases. The CDR3 runs to 15 residues. The germline gives CDR1 PRHDT, CDR2 FYEKMQ (reference sequence). V lost 4 bases and J 8 bases, leaving 18 bases between the germline ends. The CDR3 here is CASSSGHGIRDEQFF. The DNA of the CDR3 is TGTGCCAGCAGCTCGGGACACGGGATCAGGGATGAGCAGTTCTTC.

This clonotype came up many times. The chain recombines TRBV2 with TRBJ1-5; no clear D gene. The V and J ends lost 8 bases and 4 bases respectively, with 9 bases between them. In germline, CDR1 is SNHLY, CDR2 FYNNEI. The CDR3 consists of 12 residues. The CDR3 DNA reads TGTGCCAGCGGAGGATGGAATCAGCCCCAGCATTTT. Protein sequence: CASGGWNQPQHF.

This clonotype was observed many times. The chain combines TRBV9 with TRBJ2-3; D is possibly TRBD1 (5 bases). The CDR3 loop spans 15 amino acids. Per germline, CDR1 SGDLS and CDR2 YYNGEE. Between the trimmed V and J ends, which lost 0 bases and 4 bases, there was a span of 12 bases. CDR3 sequence reads: CASSVGGAGSDTQYF. The CDR3 DNA sequence: TGTGCCAGCAGCGTAGGGGGTGCAGGGTCAGATACGCAGTATTTT.

This clonotype showed up just a few times. V gene TRBV6-1 combines with J gene TRBJ1-5; TRBD1 matches at 7 bases. V was pared by 4 bases and J by 0 bases, with 3 bases of the junction left unmatched. Germline CDR1 is MNHNS and CDR2 is SASEGT. The CDR3 is 15 residues long. Written as DNA, the CDR3 is TGTGCCAGCAGTGTACAGGGGCCTAGCAATCAGCCCCAGCATTTT. Its translation is CASSVQGPSNQPQHF.

In this sample, this clonotype turned up many times. This chain connects TRBV4-3 to TRBJ1-2; D remains ambiguous. The CDR3 runs 15 residues. Trimming removed 1 base from V and 3 bases from J, with 12 bases in between. CDR1 is LGHNA and CDR2 is YSLEER in the germline V gene. The CDR3 region is CASSQAEGAYYGYTF. As DNA, the CDR3 is TGCGCCAGCAGCCAAGCTGAGGGCGCCTACTATGGCTACACCTTC.

This clonotype has a handful of counts. The chain couples TRBV7-6 to TRBJ1-1; D call uncertain. Germline V gene lookup returns CDR1 SGHVS and CDR2 FNYEAQ. V was cut by 2 bases and J by 5 bases, with 9 bases left in between. The CDR3 runs to 13 residues. This CDR3 is CASSLKPGTEAFF. CDR3 sequence (DNA): TGTGCCAGCAGCTTAAAGCCGGGGACTGAAGCTTTCTTT. The variable domain in full, completed from reference TRBV7-6 and TRBJ1-1, reads GAGVSQSPRYKVTKRGQDVALRCDPISGHVSLYWYRQALGQGPEFLTYFNYEAQQDKSGLPNDRFSAERPEGSISTLTIQRTEQRDSAMYRCASSLKPGTEAFFGQGTRLTVV.

The rearrangement links TRBV7-2 to TRBJ2-5; 8 positions match TRBD1. There are 16 residues in the CDR3. With 1 base clipped from V and 8 bases from J, the junction kept 12 bases outside the gene matches. Germline V CDR1 and CDR2: SGHTA, FQGNSA. CDR3 in DNA: TGTGCCAGCAGCTTAGACAGGGGGTTTGCCGGAAACACCCAGTACTTC. Residues: CASSLDRGFAGNTQYF.

This clonotype was picked up many times. The chain has TRBV6-6 and TRBJ2-5; 7 bases map to TRBD1. This CDR3 spans 14 amino acids. The V and J ends lost 5 bases and 5 bases, in that order; junction bases with no gene match: 8. From germline, CDR1 is MNHNY and CDR2 SVGAGI (reference sequence). The CDR3 reads CASSRQGVWETQYF. CDR3 sequence (DNA): TGTGCCAGCAGTCGACAGGGAGTCTGGGAGACCCAGTACTTC.

This clonotype was observed once. The chain combines TRBV7-2 with TRBJ1-6, with D hard to call. V was shortened by 5 bases and J by 6 bases, with 11 bases between the two germline ends. The CDR3 loop spans 14 amino acids. The germline gives CDR1 SGHTA, CDR2 FQGNSA. CDR3 in DNA: TGTGCCAGCAGCGCAACAGAGCTTAATTCACCCCTCCACTTT. Amino acids: CASSATELNSPLHF. The variable domain in full, completed from reference TRBV7-2 and TRBJ1-6, reads GAGVSQSPSNKVTEKGKDVELRCDPISGHTALYWYRQSLGQGLEFLIYFQGNSAPDKSGLPSDRFSAERTGGSVSTLTIQRTQQEDSAVYLCASSATELNSPLHFGNGTRLTVT.

This clonotype appeared many times. The CDR3 protein is CASSESEASPLHF. The CDR3 nucleotides are TGTGCCAGCAGTGAATCAGAAGCCTCACCCCTCCACTTT. This chain uses TRBV2 with TRBJ1-6; D not resolved. The CDR3 loop spans 13 amino acids. Germline CDR1 and CDR2: SNHLY and FYNNEI. V lost 2 bases, J lost 10 bases, and 9 bases lay in between.

Many counts were recorded for this clonotype. This chain joins TRBV5-1 and TRBJ1-4, with 9 bases aligning to TRBD1. CDR1 and CDR2 from the germline V gene are SGHRS and YFSETQ. This CDR3 is 14 amino acids long. Germline trimming cut 1 base from V and 8 bases from J; bases unmatched to any gene: 3. The CDR3 spells CASSLTGGQEKLFF. CDR3 coding DNA: TGCGCCAGCAGCTTGACAGGGGGCCAGGAAAAACTGTTTTTT. The entire variable domain, with the rest obtained from reference TRBV5-1 and TRBJ1-4, is as follows: KAGVTQTPRYLIKTRGQQVTLSCSPISGHRSVSWYQQTPGQGLQFLFEYFSETQRNKGNFPGRFSGRQFSNSRSEMNVSTLELGDSALYLCASSLTGGQEKLFFGSGTQLSVL.

The V gene is TRBV18, the J gene TRBJ2-7, with D uncertain. V dropped 1 base and J dropped 2 bases, with 12 bases sitting between them. The CDR3 totals 15 residues. CDR1 KGHSH and CDR2 LQKENI come from the germline V gene. DNA of the CDR3: TGTGCCAGCTCACCACAGCCGGGTGGGGCCTACGAGCAGTACTTC. This translates into CASSPQPGGAYEQYF.

The rearrangement joins TRBV5-4 to TRBJ1-2; D is undetermined. Germline V gene data show CDR1 as SGHNT and CDR2 as YYREEE (reference sequence). The CDR3 extends over 12 amino acids. The V gene lost 4 bases and the J gene lost 4 bases, with 8 bases spanning the gap. CDR3 protein: CASSAAGYGYTF. The CDR3 nucleotides are TGTGCCAGCAGCGCCGCGGGCTATGGCTACACCTTC. The whole variable domain, remainder taken from reference TRBV5-4 and TRBJ1-2, is ETGVTQSPTHLIKTRGQQVTLRCSSQSGHNTVSWYQQALGQGPQFIFQYYREEENGRGNFPPRFSGLQFPNYSSELNVNALELDDSALYLCASSAAGYGYTFGSGTRLTVV.

This clonotype was detected many times. This chain connects TRBV20-1 to TRBJ2-5; 10 nucleotides agree with TRBD2. Germline V lookup: CDR1 DFQATT, CDR2 SNEGSKA (reference sequence). CDR3 length equals 19 residues. V lost 3 bases to trimming and J lost 5 bases; unmatched junction nucleotides: 21. The CDR3 sequence: CSARALGGASGRVRETQYF. In nucleotides, the CDR3 is TGCAGTGCTAGGGCACTAGGAGGGGCTAGCGGGAGAGTCAGGGAGACCCAGTACTTC.

Turning to this clonotype: Here the CDR3 omits its conserved ending phenylalanine or tryptophan, so a read error is the likely source. No DNA is shown, since the ends of the CDR3 on it are uncertain; the CDR3 is the one TCRdb lists. The chain links TRBV7-9 to TRBJ2-5; TRBD1 is the table's D call and was not checked against the DNA. The CDR3 length equals 14 residues, ends included. The germline gives CDR1 SEHNR, CDR2 FQNEAQ (reference sequence). CDR3 in amino acids: CASSEDRTQETQYL.

This clonotype occurred many times. The genes are TRBV5-8 and TRBJ1-2, with D possibly matching TRBD1 (5 bases). The CDR3 runs 13 residues. Trimming stripped 4 bases from V and 1 base from J, with 8 bases between. CDR1 and CDR2 (germline): SGHTS, YDEGEE. DNA of the CDR3: TGTGCCAGCAGCCTGACAGATAACTATGGCTACACCTTC. Amino acids: CASSLTDNYGYTF.